What follows is one T cell receptor (beta chain) and its context. The PCR contained 60 Vbeta and 13 Jbeta primers. Only in-frame clones appear in the TCRdb table, and some are missing; sequencing was by immunoSEQ multiplex PCR. The top ten clones hold approximately 0.76% of a sample with approximately 170,000 clones, 75% to 85% of them seen once. The record originates from a study of cytomegalovirus exposure and HLA in healthy donors. The CDR3 extends over 13 amino acids. Germline values: CDR1 MNHNS, CDR2 SASEGT. The V gene lost 3 bases and the J gene lost 8 bases, with 13 bases spanning the gap. V and J are TRBV6-1 and TRBJ1-2; TRBD1 is a possible D gene (5 bases). The sequencing input was PBMCs. The receptor was derived from a female donor in good health and CMV-seronegative. In DNA, the CDR3 is TGTGCCAGCAGTGACCCGGGGGGTGGCGGCTACACCTTC. Translation: CASSDPGGGGYTF.